This entry concerns a single T cell receptor beta chain. Amplification targeted TCR beta CDR3 regions from RNA transcripts. First-round RT-PCR with HTBI primers amplified the TCR CDR3 region. MiXCR was run by TCRdb on the multiplex PCR reads, yielding one entry per CDR3 protein. This sample has a few hundred thousand distinct CDR3 sequences; approximately 14% occur once, and the top ten carry around 7.8%. This CDR3 region has 14 residues. Germline values: CDR1 LNHDA, CDR2 SQIVND (reference sequence). Trimming cost V 3 bases and J 4 bases; bases outside gene matches: 4. These data are taken from a study of T cells in Graves' hyperthyroidism and ophthalmopathy.

Specimen: blood. The V and J genes are TRBV19 and TRBJ2-7; 9 nucleotides agree with TRBD1. The origin of this receptor is a woman in her twenties or thirties with Graves' hyperthyroidism. Here the CDR3 reads CASSIPGQGYEQYF. Here the CDR3 DNA reads TGTGCCAGTAGTATTCCGGGACAGGGATACGAGCAGTACTTC.